This T cell receptor (beta chain) is drawn from a study of blood T cell repertoires in COVID-19. About the study: Sample material is recorded as cDNA or gDNA derived from T cells, B-cell-depleted T cells, or PBMCs.

CDR3 length: 21 residues. The V gene's germline CDR1 is LGHNA and CDR2 YSLEER. V lost 0 bases and J lost 2, with 27 bases in between. In the original analysis: Quantification of nucleated cells was approximated via reference gene primer amplification. Measured with immunoSEQ multiplex PCR; TCRdb has only the in-frame clones, and not every one. V, J and clone size are taken as reported in that table, and D and trimming were inferred from the DNA itself. The sample shows about 140,000 clones, roughly 84% of them seen only once. This TCR derives from a man in his sixties with active or convalescent COVID-19. The V call is TRBV4-3, the J call TRBJ2-3; D perhaps matches TRBD2 (6 bases). Sequencing was done on a sample of peripheral blood. DNA for the CDR3: TGCGCCAGCAGCCAAGACGACTTCTCGTGGGACTTCTCGGCTTACACAGATACGCAGTATTTT. Amino acids: CASSQDDFSWDFSAYTDTQYF.